This TCR beta chain was observed in a study of blood T cell repertoires in COVID-19. Enrolment of Seattle patients took place during active infection, and they were followed longitudinally. CDR1 is SGHRS and CDR2 is YFSETQ in the germline V gene. The CDR3 runs to 14 residues. V was trimmed by 9 bases and J by 5 bases, leaving 20 bases between them. TCRdb keeps only in-frame clones here, not all; method: immunoSEQ multiplex PCR. This sample has 150,000 or so clones, with approximately 85% found just once. The sequence derives from a man aged 60-69 years with COVID-19, enrolled during active disease. Sequences were obtained from peripheral blood. The chain combines TRBV5-1 with TRBJ1-1; D unresolved. The CDR3 is CATSLRAADTEAFF. DNA of the CDR3: TGCGCCACCTCTCTCAGAGCGGCAGATACTGAAGCTTTCTTT.